The 26 T cell receptor beta chains listed next were all sequenced from one sample in a study of OX40 agonist ivuxolimab in advanced cancers. Receptor libraries were prepared by the immunoSEQ multiplex PCR assay. TCRdb provides this immuneACCESS table in a form limited to in-frame rearrangements. Some clones are lacking; in checked studies, under half of them reflect an unresolved V gene, and why the rest are absent is not known. The sample table shows about 33,000 clones, and 74% are seen once. Clones ranked in the top ten supply around 11% of the sample. This specimen consisted of CD4+ or CD8+ T cells sorted from blood, obtained in a trial of the OX40 agonist ivuxolimab. The receptors derive from an adult with an advanced solid tumor such as melanoma, head and neck, liver or kidney cancer.

V and J are TRBV11-2 and TRBJ2-3; D uncertain. This CDR3 has 12 amino acids. V shed 5 bases and J shed 2 bases, with 5 bases lying between them. CDR1 SGHAT and CDR2 FQNNGV come from the germline V gene. This chain's CDR3 is CASSLYTDTQYF. In nucleotides, the CDR3 is TGTGCCAGCAGCCTGTACACAGATACGCAGTATTTT.

The rearrangement joins TRBV7-7 to TRBJ2-1, with D maybe TRBD1 (6 bases). Trimming cost V 5 bases and J 9 bases, with 14 bases left between them. From germline, CDR1 is SSHAT and CDR2 FNYEAQ (reference sequence). The CDR3 spans 13 residues. In DNA, the CDR3 is TGTGCCAGCAGCCTCGGGACATACGGTGAGCAGTTCTTC. It codes for CASSLGTYGEQFF. The full variable domain, rest sourced from reference TRBV7-7 and TRBJ2-1, is GAGVSQSPRYKVTKRGQDVTLRCDPISSHATLYWYQQALGQGPEFLTYFNYEAQPDKSGLPSDRFSAERPEGSISTLTIQRTEQRDSAMYRCASSLGTYGEQFFGPGTRLTVL.

The chain links TRBV6-1 to TRBJ1-2; D gene ambiguous. CDR3 size: 10 residues. V shed 10 bases and J shed 5 bases, with 8 bases lying between them. Germline values: CDR1 MNHNS, CDR2 SASEGT. The CDR3 region is CATLLYGYTF. CDR3 coding DNA: TGTGCCACCTTATTATATGGCTACACCTTC.

This clone showed up just once. The chain joins TRBV7-3 to TRBJ1-4, with D uncertain. V shed 2 bases and J shed 10 bases, with 14 bases lying between them. The CDR3 totals 14 residues. Looked up from germline, CDR1 is SGHTA and CDR2 is FQGTGA. The CDR3 DNA reads as TGTGCCAGCAGCTTACCCGGTAATGATGCAAAACTGTTTTTT. This translates into CASSLPGNDAKLFF.

This clone occurred once. The V and J genes are TRBV27 and TRBJ2-3; 7 nucleotides line up with TRBD1. V shed 6 bases, J shed 5 bases, and the junction held 8 bases outside the gene matches. Germline V gene data show CDR1 as MNHEY and CDR2 as SMNVEV (reference sequence). The CDR3 has 14 residues. The chain's CDR3 is CASSDRDAGDTQYF. The CDR3 bases are TGTGCCAGCAGCGACAGGGACGCGGGAGATACGCAGTATTTT.

The chain employs TRBV7-2 and TRBJ1-1; D may be TRBD1 (6 bases). The germline CDR1 and CDR2 sequences are SGHTA and FQGNSA. Between the trimmed V and J ends, which lost 5 bases and 3 bases, there was a span of 19 bases. The CDR3 contains 16 residues. The CDR3 DNA reads as TGTGCCAGCAGCGCAACGGGGGGGCGCTGGGACACTGAAGCTTTCTTT. Translating gives CASSATGGRWDTEAFF.

In this sample, this clone turned up a few times. The chain links TRBV15 to TRBJ2-7, with 8 bases that match TRBD2. This CDR3 region has 15 residues. After removal of 0 bases from V and 3 bases from J, the junction contained 4 bases not matched to a gene. In germline, CDR1 is LNHNV, CDR2 YYDKDF (reference sequence). The CDR3 loop reads CATSRDVAGGYEQYF. The CDR3 DNA follows: TGTGCCACCAGCAGAGATGTGGCGGGGGGCTACGAGCAGTACTTC.

The chain uses TRBV5-1 and TRBJ1-5; no reliable D call. CDR1 and CDR2 from the germline V gene are SGHRS and YFSETQ. V was cut by 5 bases and J by 0 bases, with 6 bases left in between. This CDR3 has 13 residues. CDR3 protein: CASRVGSNQPQHF. The CDR3 bases are TGCGCCAGCAGAGTCGGTAGCAATCAGCCCCAGCATTTT.

Comments on this clone: Relative to the germline gene, one junction end is altered; a read error may explain this. Other DNA sequences of this sample code for an identical CDR3. This chain links TRBV6-6 with TRBJ1-5, with 9 bases aligning to TRBD1. The CDR3 is 16 amino acids. Germline assignment: CDR1 MNHNY and CDR2 SVGAGI (reference sequence). The CDR3 sequence: CASSPRSTGGNQPQHF. As DNA, the CDR3 is TGTGCCAGCAGTCCGAGATCTACAGGGGGCAACCAGCCCCAGCATTTT.

This clone was counted only a few times. The chain has TRBV14 and TRBJ1-2; 8 nucleotides agree with TRBD1. This CDR3 has 14 amino acids. Germline V CDR1 and CDR2: SGHDN, FVKESK. Trimming removed 4 bases from V and 2 bases from J; junction bases left unmatched: 3. The CDR3 sequence: CASSRDRLNYGYTF. CDR3 DNA sequence: TGTGCCAGCAGCCGGGACAGGTTAAACTATGGCTACACCTTC.

CDR3 nucleotides: TGTGCCAGCAGTTTGGTTTTTACGGACGAGCAGTACTTC. Its translation is CASSLVFTDEQYF. The chain couples TRBV6-5 to TRBJ2-7; D is unclear. Per germline, CDR1 MNHEY and CDR2 SVGAGI. Deletions cut 4 bases from V and 5 bases from J, with 12 bases between. The CDR3 contains 13 residues.

This chain joins TRBV5-5 and TRBJ1-3; D gene uncertain. CDR3 size: 16 residues. The ends were cut back, 0 bases at V and 0 bases at J, with 10 bases in the middle. CDR1 is SGHKS and CDR2 is YYEKEE in the germline V gene (reference sequence). CDR3 coding DNA: TGTGCCAGCAGCTTGGACGGGAAAATCTCTGGAAACACCATATATTTT. Amino acid sequence: CASSLDGKISGNTIYF.

This clone was counted a single time. The CDR3 loop is CASSLRKRGGTDTQYF. CDR3 in DNA: TGCGCCAGCAGCTTGAGGAAGCGGGGCGGCACAGATACGCAGTATTTT. The rearrangement joins TRBV5-1 to TRBJ2-3; 7 nucleotides agree with TRBD2. Trimming took 1 base from V and 1 from J; bases not matched to a gene: 6. Per germline, CDR1 SGHRS and CDR2 YFSETQ. CDR3 length: 16 residues. Full variable domain (remainder filled in from reference TRBV5-1 and TRBJ2-3): KAGVTQTPRYLIKTRGQQVTLSCSPISGHRSVSWYQQTPGQGLQFLFEYFSETQRNKGNFPGRFSGRQFSNSRSEMNVSTLELGDSALYLCASSLRKRGGTDTQYFGPGTRLTVL.

The chain recombines TRBV2 with TRBJ1-2; D is unclear. The CDR3 consists of 15 residues. Germline values: CDR1 SNHLY, CDR2 FYNNEI. Trimming removed 2 bases at V and 1 base at J, with 11 bases between. CDR3 amino acids: CASSELRPLNYGYTF. The CDR3 nucleotides read TGTGCCAGCAGTGAATTGCGTCCCCTTAACTATGGCTACACCTTC.

The rearrangement uses TRBV19 and TRBJ1-5; 7 bases line up with TRBD1. The CDR3 covers 16 residues. Germline V gene data show CDR1 as LNHDA and CDR2 as SQIVND (reference sequence). The V and J ends lost 2 bases and 3 bases, in that order; junction bases with no gene match: 7. In DNA form, the CDR3 reads TGTGCCAGTAGTATAATCAGGGGGGGATCCAATCAGCCCCAGCATTTT. Translating it yields CASSIIRGGSNQPQHF.

This clone showed up just once. This sequence joins TRBV4-2 and TRBJ2-3, with D perhaps TRBD1 (5 bases). Germline V gives CDR1 LGHNA, CDR2 YNFKEQ. The CDR3 loop spans 16 amino acids. V gave up 5 bases and J gave up 0 bases, with 15 bases separating them. The CDR3 DNA reads TGTGCCAGCAGCTTGGAAGGGGCCTTTAGCACAGATACGCAGTATTTT. Amino acids: CASSLEGAFSTDTQYF.

The chain recombines TRBV9 with TRBJ2-3, with 8 positions matching TRBD2. The CDR3 is made up of 16 amino acids. CDR1 and CDR2 (germline): SGDLS, YYNGEE. After removal of 0 bases from V and 0 bases from J, the junction contained 3 bases not matched to a gene. The CDR3 DNA reads as TGTGCCAGCAGCGTAGGTAGCGGGGTTAGCACAGATACGCAGTATTTT. This codes for CASSVGSGVSTDTQYF.

DNA for the CDR3: TGTGCCAGCAGCACTGGGGGGAGCTCCTACGAGCAGTACTTC. Its translation is CASSTGGSSYEQYF. The V gene is TRBV6-6, the J gene TRBJ2-7, with a possible D match to TRBD2 (6 bases). The CDR3 consists of 14 residues. Germline assignment: CDR1 MNHNY and CDR2 SVGAGI (reference sequence). Trimming cost V 6 bases and J 0 bases, with 12 bases left between them.

The chain has TRBV28 and TRBJ2-1; TRBD1 matches 7 bases. CDR3 length: 15 amino acids. CDR1 and CDR2 (germline): MDHEN, SYDVKM. V lost 4 bases and J lost 7; bases outside the gene matches: 10. The CDR3 region is CASSSPGQPRNEQFF. CDR3 DNA sequence: TGTGCCAGCAGTTCTCCGGGACAGCCACGGAATGAGCAGTTCTTC. The whole variable domain, filled in from reference TRBV28 and TRBJ2-1, reads DVKVTQSSRYLVKRTGEKVFLECVQDMDHENMFWYRQDPGLGLRLIYFSYDVKMKEKGDIPEGYSVSREKKERFSLILESASTNQTSMYLCASSSPGQPRNEQFFGPGTRLTVL.

This sequence joins TRBV7-8 and TRBJ1-6; a possible D gene is TRBD1 (5 bases). Trimming took off 1 base at V and 7 bases at J, with 8 bases between the two ends. This CDR3 has 14 residues. Germline V lookup: CDR1 SGHVS, CDR2 FQNEAQ. The CDR3 loop is CASSLEGTNSPLHF. The DNA of the CDR3 is TGTGCCAGCAGCTTAGAGGGGACGAATTCACCCCTCCACTTT.

This clone came up once. The chain employs TRBV5-1 and TRBJ2-2; TRBD1 aligns across 9 bases. V trimming: 3 bases; J trimming: 4 bases; junction bases outside the gene matches: 7. The CDR3 runs 16 residues. Germline assignment: CDR1 SGHRS and CDR2 YFSETQ. In DNA, the CDR3 is TGCGCCAGCAGCTCTGGGGGACAGGGACTCACCGGGGAGCTGTTTTTT. Amino acid sequence: CASSSGGQGLTGELFF.

The V call is TRBV27, the J call TRBJ1-1, with 7 bases matching TRBD1. Unmatched junction bases numbered 7, after V lost 4 bases and J lost 5 bases. From germline, CDR1 is MNHEY and CDR2 SMNVEV (reference sequence). The CDR3 sequence is 14 residues long. This chain's CDR3 is CASSSRQGGTEAFF. CDR3 coding DNA: TGTGCCAGCAGTTCTAGACAGGGAGGGACTGAAGCTTTCTTT.

The chain recombines TRBV2 with TRBJ1-1, with 9 nucleotides matching TRBD1. J lost 1 base, V lost 5 bases, and 8 bases had no gene match. The germline gives CDR1 SNHLY, CDR2 FYNNEI. The CDR3 spans 16 residues. In DNA form, the CDR3 reads TGTGCCAGCAGTCGGCCGGGACAGGGTGGGAACACTGAAGCTTTCTTT. It encodes CASSRPGQGGNTEAFF.

The chain is built from TRBV6-6 and TRBJ1-2; D ambiguous. The CDR3 spans 13 residues. V lost 0 bases and J 4 bases, leaving 6 bases between the germline ends. Germline CDR1 MNHNY, CDR2 SVGAGI (reference sequence). The CDR3 coding sequence is TGTGCCAGCAGTTACTCGACCGTCTATGGCTACACCTTC. Protein sequence: CASSYSTVYGYTF.

The J gene is TRBJ1-1, the V gene TRBV7-2; D perhaps matches TRBD1 (6 bases). The CDR3 length is 14 residues. Deletions cut 6 bases from V and 4 bases from J, with 15 bases between. Looked up from germline, CDR1 is SGHTA and CDR2 is FQGNSA. Written as DNA, the CDR3 is TGTGCCAGCAGAAAGGGGGGATCGGGCACTGAAGCTTTCTTT. Translated, it gives CASRKGGSGTEAFF.

V is TRBV11-2 and J is TRBJ2-5, with TRBD1 as a possible D gene (5 bases). This CDR3 is built from 12 residues. Deletions cut 0 bases from V and 12 bases from J, with 11 bases between. From germline, CDR1 is SGHAT and CDR2 FQNNGV. The CDR3 DNA reads TGTGCCAGCAGCTTAGATAGGGGCCCCGAGTACTTC. Protein product: CASSLDRGPEYF.